This TCR beta chain was recovered during a study of T cell responses to AZD1222 COVID-19 vaccine. General study points: White British ancestry dominated among donors, who included more females, and clonal diversity was possibly underestimated.

This clone was recorded once. Its antigen is undetermined. TCRdb keeps only in-frame clones here, not all; method: immunoSEQ multiplex PCR. The repertoire has about 120,000 clones, roughly 90% of them found once; the top ten carry around 8%. Sequencing used peripheral blood, obtained on day 0 of AZD1222 vaccination. This sequence was found in an adult in good health.

The CDR3 protein is CASSSGTGDGYTF. The CDR3 nucleotides are TGCGCCAGCAGCTCCGGGACAGGGGATGGCTACACCTTC. The chain couples TRBV5-1 to TRBJ1-2; 10 nucleotides align to TRBD1. V lost 3 bases and J lost 6; bases outside the gene matches: 2. Germline lookup yields CDR1 SGHRS and CDR2 YFSETQ. This CDR3 comprises 13 residues.